The subject of this entry is one TCR beta chain. Looked up from germline, CDR1 is ENHRY and CDR2 is SYGVKD. The CDR3 runs 15 residues. Trimming stripped 0 bases from V and 4 bases from J, with 12 bases between. The protocol was immunoSEQ multiplex PCR, while the TCRdb copy is restricted to in-frame clones and leaves out a portion. This table has about 17,000 clones, around 78% appearing once. This record belongs to a study of OX40 agonist ivuxolimab in advanced cancers. Study-wide background: Patients with hepatocellular carcinoma, melanoma, renal cell or head and neck cancer made up the dose-escalation patients.

This TCR was sampled from an adult with an advanced solid tumor such as melanoma, head and neck, liver or kidney cancer. Sequencing was performed on CD4+ or CD8+ T cells sorted from blood, taken in a trial of the OX40 agonist ivuxolimab. The rearrangement links TRBV10-3 to TRBJ1-2; D may be TRBD1 (5 bases). The CDR3 here is CAISESESGRYGYTF. The CDR3 nucleotides are TGTGCCATCAGTGAGTCGGAATCGGGGCGCTATGGCTACACCTTC.